This T cell receptor beta chain was identified in a study of Ad26.COV2.S vaccination and SARS-CoV-2 variants. At the level of the study: The authors gave Ad26.COV2.S intramuscularly, either once or twice 56 days apart.

As regards this clone: Antigen specificity is unknown.

Treatment denoted: around 19 received Ad26.COV2.S at low or high dose, single or two shots; roughly 5 received placebo; per-sample allocation not given. Repertoires come from day 63 after the first vaccine or placebo injection. Vaccine was an Ad26 vector expressing Wuhan-strain SARS-CoV-2 spike. The method was immunoSEQ multiplex PCR; TCRdb's version includes in-frame clones alone and lacks a portion of them. The sample shows about 350,000 clones, more than 85% of them seen only once. The V and J ends lost 2 bases and 0 bases respectively, with 5 bases between them. The CDR3 extends over 14 amino acids. CDR1 is MDHEN, CDR2 SYDVKM, per germline. Study conclusions and caveats: Greater spike-specific TCR breadth was seen in vaccine recipients than in placebo recipients.

The starting material was peripheral blood, obtained in a trial of Ad26.COV2.S vaccine versus placebo. This clonotype originated in a person aged 18-65 years who received the Ad26.COV2.S COVID-19 vaccine or a placebo. The V call is TRBV28, the J call TRBJ2-1; D is uncertain. Here the CDR3 DNA reads TGTGCCAGCAGTTTACGCGACTCCTACAATGAGCAGTTCTTC. Translation: CASSLRDSYNEQFF.